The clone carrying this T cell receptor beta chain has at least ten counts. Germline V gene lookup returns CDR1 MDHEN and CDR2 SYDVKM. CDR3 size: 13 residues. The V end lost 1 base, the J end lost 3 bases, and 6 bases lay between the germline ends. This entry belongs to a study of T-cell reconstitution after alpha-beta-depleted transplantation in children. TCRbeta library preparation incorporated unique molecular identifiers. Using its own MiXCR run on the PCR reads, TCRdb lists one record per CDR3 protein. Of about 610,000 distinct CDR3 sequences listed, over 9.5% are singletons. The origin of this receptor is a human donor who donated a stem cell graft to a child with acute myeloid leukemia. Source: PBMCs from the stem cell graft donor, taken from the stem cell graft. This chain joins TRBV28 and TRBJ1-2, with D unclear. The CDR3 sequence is CASSLFSDYGYTF. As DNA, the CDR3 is TGTGCCAGCAGTTTATTCTCGGACTATGGCTACACCTTC.